The 22 T cell receptor beta chains below come from one sample, sequenced in a study of response to subunit inactivated influenza vaccine. TCRdb reprocessed the RT-PCR reads via MiXCR and lists one record per CDR3 protein. The sample includes approximately 730,000 distinct CDR3 sequences, around 13% seen only once; the top ten take 6.5% to 8.5%. Sequenced here: PBMCs from blood, sampled around 15 days before vaccination. These receptors came from a man aged 45-65 years who received an inactivated influenza vaccine.

In this sample, this clonotype turned up a few times. The chain employs TRBV4-2 and TRBJ2-5, with D perhaps TRBD1 or TRBD2 (5 bases each). The CDR3 sequence is 14 residues long. Germline CDR1 LGHNA, CDR2 YNFKEQ. Trimming took off 1 base at V and 5 bases at J, with 11 bases between the two ends. As DNA, the CDR3 is TGTGCCAGCAGCCAAGGAGGGGCTACGGAGACCCAGTACTTC. This sequence encodes CASSQGGATETQYF.

The sample holds one count of this clonotype. V usage is TRBV11-2 and J usage is TRBJ2-3; 11 nucleotides agree with TRBD1. J gave up 5 bases and V 5 bases, and 9 bases lay outside the gene matches. Germline V gene lookup returns CDR1 SGHAT and CDR2 FQNNGV. The CDR3 length is 16 residues. The CDR3 DNA reads as TGTGCCAGCAGCAATCGGGACAGGGGGTTACAAGATACGCAGTATTTT. Protein product: CASSNRDRGLQDTQYF.

This clonotype was recorded a few times. V is TRBV6-5 and J is TRBJ1-6, with 12 bases fitting TRBD1. The CDR3 has 15 residues. J lost 14 bases, V lost 2 bases, and 7 bases had no gene match. Looked up from germline, CDR1 is MNHEY and CDR2 is SVGAGI. CDR3 sequence reads: CASSYTGTGGESLHF. DNA of the CDR3: TGTGCCAGCAGTTACACTGGGACAGGGGGCGAATCCCTCCACTTT.

This clonotype was seen more than once but under ten times. This chain links TRBV5-5 with TRBJ2-5; D might be TRBD1 (6 bases). Deletions cut 0 bases from V and 7 bases from J, with 10 bases between. CDR3 size: 13 residues. Germline V gene lookup returns CDR1 SGHKS and CDR2 YYEKEE (reference sequence). The CDR3 nucleotides are TGTGCCAGCAGCTTGGCCCTAGGGGGGACCCAGTACTTC. Amino acids: CASSLALGGTQYF. The full variable domain, its missing parts supplied by reference TRBV5-5 and TRBJ2-5, is DAGVTQSPTHLIKTRGQQVTLRCSPISGHKSVSWYQQVLGQGPQFIFQYYEKEERGRGNFPDRFSARQFPNYSSELNVNALLLGDSALYLCASSLALGGTQYFGPGTRLLVL.

The rearrangement links TRBV29-1 to TRBJ2-5, with 7 nucleotides matching TRBD2. V gave up 4 bases and J gave up 4 bases; unmatched junction bases: 15. The CDR3 is made up of 16 amino acids. From germline, CDR1 is SQVTM and CDR2 ANQGSEA. DNA of the CDR3: TGCAGCGTTGTGCCTAGCGGAGCCTATCGGGGAGAGACCCAGTACTTC. Protein: CSVVPSGAYRGETQYF.

The rearrangement links TRBV6-6 to TRBJ2-1; D call uncertain. CDR1 is MNHNY, CDR2 SVGAGI, per germline (reference sequence). The ends were cut back, 6 bases at V and 7 bases at J, with 13 bases in the middle. The CDR3 spans 13 residues. The CDR3 reads CASSPNSNNEQFF. In DNA, the CDR3 is TGTGCCAGCAGCCCTAATTCTAATAATGAGCAGTTCTTC.

V and J are TRBV20-1 and TRBJ2-7; D possibly uses TRBD1 or TRBD2 (7 bases each). The CDR3 length is 12 residues. The germline V gene has CDR1 DFQATT and CDR2 SNEGSKA (reference sequence). V was clipped by 3 bases and J by 9 bases, with 15 bases between them. Written as DNA, the CDR3 is TGCAGTGCTAGGCCAGGGGGGGAGGGGCAGTACTTC. Translating gives CSARPGGEGQYF.

A few counts support this clonotype. The chain combines TRBV7-2 with TRBJ2-5; D may match TRBD1 or TRBD2 (5 bases each). Trimming removed 4 bases from V and 5 bases from J, with 20 bases in between. Per the germline V gene, CDR1 is SGHTA and CDR2 is FQGNSA. The CDR3 sequence is 16 residues long. CDR3 sequence: CASSSRIWDGYETQYF. The CDR3 DNA follows: TGTGCCAGCAGCTCCAGAATCTGGGACGGTTACGAGACCCAGTACTTC.

In its sample, this clonotype was seen a few times. The rearrangement links TRBV3-1 to TRBJ2-7; 10 nucleotides align to TRBD2. The V gene end was trimmed by 3 bases and the J gene end by 5 bases; junction bases not matched to a gene: 13. CDR1 is LGHDT, CDR2 YNNKEL, per germline (reference sequence). The CDR3 loop spans 17 amino acids. CDR3 bases: TGTGCCAGCAGCCAGTGGGCTAGCGGGAGTCAAGTAAACGAGCAGTACTTC. Translation gives CASSQWASGSQVNEQYF.

This clonotype was picked up a small number of times. V gene TRBV29-1 combines with J gene TRBJ2-5; D is perhaps TRBD1 (6 bases). Trimming pared 6 bases from V and 3 bases from J, leaving 20 bases between. The CDR3 spans 15 residues. The germline CDR1 and CDR2 sequences are SQVTM and ANQGSEA. The CDR3 protein is CSVGNRLRTEETQYF. The CDR3 DNA follows: TGCAGCGTCGGGAACAGGCTCCGGACAGAAGAGACCCAGTACTTC.

The V and J genes are TRBV4-3 and TRBJ2-3; D not certain. CDR3 size: 17 residues. Germline values: CDR1 LGHNA, CDR2 YSLEER. V dropped 0 bases and J dropped 3 bases, with 16 bases sitting between them. The CDR3 region is CASSQDPPRMGTDTQYF. The CDR3 coding sequence is TGCGCCAGCAGCCAAGATCCTCCTAGGATGGGGACAGATACGCAGTATTTT.

This clonotype was found a few times. The V and J genes are TRBV5-6 and TRBJ2-3; D is perhaps TRBD1 or TRBD2 (5 bases each). The CDR3 spans 15 residues. Germline CDR1 is SGHDT and CDR2 is YYEEEE. With 0 bases removed from V and 2 bases from J, the gap between germline ends came to 10 bases. The CDR3 nucleotides are TGTGCCAGCAGCTTGGGCAGGGAGTACACAGATACGCAGTATTTT. Its protein is CASSLGREYTDTQYF.

This clonotype came up a few times. This sequence joins TRBV5-6 and TRBJ1-1; TRBD1 agrees at 9 bases. V shed 0 bases and J 0 bases; nucleotides not matched to a gene: 6. The CDR3 has 17 amino acids. CDR1 and CDR2 (germline): SGHDT, YYEEEE. The CDR3: CASSLGGTGRVNTEAFF. Written as DNA, the CDR3 is TGTGCCAGCAGCTTGGGAGGGACAGGGAGGGTGAACACTGAAGCTTTCTTT.

The table lists this clonotype with a few counts. The chain has TRBV7-8 and TRBJ2-5; the match to TRBD1 covers 8 bases. CDR1 SGHVS and CDR2 FQNEAQ come from the germline V gene. This CDR3 is built from 15 residues. V dropped 2 bases and J dropped 6; count of bases not matched to a gene: 8. The CDR3 sequence: CASSLLDRVLKTQYF. The CDR3, as DNA: TGTGCCAGCAGCTTATTGGACAGGGTACTAAAGACCCAGTACTTC.

This clonotype was counted a few times. V and J are TRBV28 and TRBJ1-1; 7 bases are a match to TRBD1. With V trimmed by 5 bases and J by 4 bases, 7 bases remained unmatched. The CDR3 extends over 14 amino acids. Germline CDR1 and CDR2: MDHEN and SYDVKM. CDR3 sequence: CASSATGSFTEAFF. CDR3 nucleotides: TGTGCCAGCAGTGCGACAGGGTCTTTCACTGAAGCTTTCTTT.

In this sample, this clonotype turned up a few times. The chain combines TRBV6-1 with TRBJ2-7; 7 bases map to TRBD1. V shed 6 bases and J 6 bases; nucleotides not matched to a gene: 11. The CDR3 is 14 residues long. Germline values: CDR1 MNHNS, CDR2 SASEGT. CDR3 DNA: TGTGCCAGCAGGACGAAGGGGGCAGGCTCCGAGCAGTACTTC. Its translation: CASRTKGAGSEQYF.

This clonotype was detected many times. The V and J genes are TRBV5-1 and TRBJ2-7, with 8 bases matching TRBD2. Germline assignment: CDR1 SGHRS and CDR2 YFSETQ. V shed 1 base and J 2 bases; nucleotides not matched to a gene: 11. The CDR3 runs 17 residues. The CDR3 is CASSLNSRAGAAYEQYF. The CDR3 DNA is TGCGCCAGCAGCTTGAACTCCCGAGCGGGGGCTGCCTACGAGCAGTACTTC.

V and J are TRBV19 and TRBJ2-1; the D call may be TRBD1 or TRBD2 (6 bases each). The V end was cut by 0 bases, the J end by 4 bases, with 10 bases between. The CDR3 loop spans 15 amino acids. Per the germline V gene, CDR1 is LNHDA and CDR2 is SQIVND (reference sequence). In nucleotides, the CDR3 is TGTGCCAGTAGTATAGACGGGGGCGGATACAATGAGCAGTTCTTC. This encodes CASSIDGGGYNEQFF.

This clonotype was observed many times. This chain joins TRBV7-2 and TRBJ1-2; 7 positions agree with TRBD1. The CDR3 loop spans 15 amino acids. Germline V gene data show CDR1 as SGHTA and CDR2 as FQGNSA. The V gene end was trimmed by 5 bases and the J gene end by 1 base; junction bases not matched to a gene: 7. Written as DNA, the CDR3 is TGTGCCAGCAGCGCAACAGGGACAGTTAACTATGGCTACACCTTC. Translation: CASSATGTVNYGYTF. Drawing the rest from reference TRBV7-2 and TRBJ1-2, the complete variable domain is GAGVSQSPSNKVTEKGKDVELRCDPISGHTALYWYRQSLGQGLEFLIYFQGNSAPDKSGLPSDRFSAERTGGSVSTLTIQRTQQEDSAVYLCASSATGTVNYGYTFGSGTRLTVV.

The J gene is TRBJ2-1, the V gene TRBV29-1, with no clear D. The CDR3 is made up of 12 amino acids. V shed 6 bases and J shed 4 bases, with 10 bases lying between them. Germline V lookup: CDR1 SQVTM, CDR2 ANQGSEA. The CDR3 bases are TGCAGCGTCATACTTATTTACAATGAGCAGTTCTTC. Encoded protein: CSVILIYNEQFF.

The chain has TRBV7-9 and TRBJ2-5, with a weak D call TRBD1 (6 bases). This CDR3 is 14 amino acids long. The ends were cut back, 5 bases at V and 2 bases at J, with 12 bases in the middle. In germline, CDR1 is SEHNR, CDR2 FQNEAQ (reference sequence). CDR3 region: CASSQGGYQETQYF. The CDR3 DNA follows: TGTGCCAGCAGCCAAGGGGGATATCAAGAGACCCAGTACTTC.

This clonotype was counted a few times. This chain links TRBV20-1 with TRBJ1-6; D might be TRBD1 (6 bases). The germline gives CDR1 DFQATT, CDR2 SNEGSKA (reference sequence). The V end was cut by 6 bases, the J end by 7 bases, with 13 bases between. The CDR3 runs to 13 residues. The CDR3 region is CSANRDINSPLHF. The DNA for the CDR3 is TGCAGTGCAAACCGGGACATCAATTCACCCCTCCACTTT.